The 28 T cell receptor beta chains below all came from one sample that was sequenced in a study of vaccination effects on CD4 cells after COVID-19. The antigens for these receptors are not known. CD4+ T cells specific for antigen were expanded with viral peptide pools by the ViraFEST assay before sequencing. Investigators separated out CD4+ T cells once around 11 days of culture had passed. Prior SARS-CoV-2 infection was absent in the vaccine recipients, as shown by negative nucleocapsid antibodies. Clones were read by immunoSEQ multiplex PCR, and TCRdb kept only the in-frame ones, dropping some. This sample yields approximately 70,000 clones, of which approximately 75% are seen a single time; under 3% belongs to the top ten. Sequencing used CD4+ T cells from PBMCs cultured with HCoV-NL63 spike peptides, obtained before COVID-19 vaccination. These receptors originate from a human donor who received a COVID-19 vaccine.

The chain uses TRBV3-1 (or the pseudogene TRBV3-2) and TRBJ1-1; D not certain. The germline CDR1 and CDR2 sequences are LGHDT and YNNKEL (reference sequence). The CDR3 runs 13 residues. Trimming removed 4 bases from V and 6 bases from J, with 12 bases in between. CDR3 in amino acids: CASSRILGAEAFF. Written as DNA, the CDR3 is TGTGCCAGCAGCCGCATATTAGGCGCTGAAGCTTTCTTT.

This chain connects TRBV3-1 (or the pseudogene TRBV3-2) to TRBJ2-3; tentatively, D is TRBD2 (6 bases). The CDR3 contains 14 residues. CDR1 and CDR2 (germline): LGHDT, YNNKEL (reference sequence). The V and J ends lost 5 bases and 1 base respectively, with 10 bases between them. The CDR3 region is CASSGTGGTDTQYF. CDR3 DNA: TGTGCCAGCAGCGGGACGGGGGGCACAGATACGCAGTATTTT.

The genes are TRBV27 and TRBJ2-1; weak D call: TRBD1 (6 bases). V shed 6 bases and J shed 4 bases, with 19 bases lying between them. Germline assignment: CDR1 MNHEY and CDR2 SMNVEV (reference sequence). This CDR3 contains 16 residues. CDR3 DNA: TGTGCCAGCAGCCTCCCTAGGGGGTTCGGTTACAATGAGCAGTTCTTC. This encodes CASSLPRGFGYNEQFF.

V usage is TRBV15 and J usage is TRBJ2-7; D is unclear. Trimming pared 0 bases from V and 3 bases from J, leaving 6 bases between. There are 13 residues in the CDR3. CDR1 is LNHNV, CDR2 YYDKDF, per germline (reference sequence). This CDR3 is CATSRDINYEQYV. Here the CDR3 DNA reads TGTGCCACCAGCAGAGACATAAACTACGAGCAGTACGTC.

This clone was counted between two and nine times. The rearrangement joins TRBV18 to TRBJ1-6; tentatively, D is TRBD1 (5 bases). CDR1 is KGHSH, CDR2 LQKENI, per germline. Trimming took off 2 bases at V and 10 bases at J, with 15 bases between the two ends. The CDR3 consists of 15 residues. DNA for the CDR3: TGTGCCAGCTCACCAGTTTGGGGGTCGGACTCACCCCTCCACTTT. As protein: CASSPVWGSDSPLHF. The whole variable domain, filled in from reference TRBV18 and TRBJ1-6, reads NAGVMQNPRHLVRRRGQEARLRCSPMKGHSHVYWYRQLPEEGLKFMVYLQKENIIDESGMPKERFSAEFPKEGPSILRIQQVVRGDSAAYFCASSPVWGSDSPLHFGNGTRLTVT.

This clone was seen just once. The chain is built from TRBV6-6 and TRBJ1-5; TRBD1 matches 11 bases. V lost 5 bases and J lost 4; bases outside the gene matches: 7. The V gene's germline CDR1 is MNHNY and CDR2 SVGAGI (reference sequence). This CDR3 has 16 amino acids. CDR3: CASSPRDRGTNQPQHF. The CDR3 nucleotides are TGTGCCAGCAGTCCCCGGGACAGGGGGACTAATCAGCCCCAGCATTTT.

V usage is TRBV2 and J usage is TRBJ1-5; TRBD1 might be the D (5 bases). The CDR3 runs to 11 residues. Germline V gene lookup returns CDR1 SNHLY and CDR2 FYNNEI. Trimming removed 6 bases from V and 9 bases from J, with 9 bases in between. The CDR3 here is CASRGGGPQHF. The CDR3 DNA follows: TGTGCCAGCAGGGGGGGAGGGCCCCAGCATTTT.

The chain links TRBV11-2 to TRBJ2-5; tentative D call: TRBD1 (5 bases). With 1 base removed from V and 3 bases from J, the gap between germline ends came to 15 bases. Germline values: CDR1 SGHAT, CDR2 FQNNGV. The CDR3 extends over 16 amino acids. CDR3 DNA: TGTGCCAGCAGCTTAGGGCAGGGTCTAGGCGAAGAGACCCAGTACTTC. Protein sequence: CASSLGQGLGEETQYF.

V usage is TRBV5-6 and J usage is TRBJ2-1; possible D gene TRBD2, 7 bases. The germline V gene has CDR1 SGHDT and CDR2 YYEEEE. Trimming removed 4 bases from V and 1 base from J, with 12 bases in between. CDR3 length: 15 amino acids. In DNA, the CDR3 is TGTGCCAGCAGCGCGGGGGCCAGGTCCTACAATGAGCAGTTCTTC. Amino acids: CASSAGARSYNEQFF.

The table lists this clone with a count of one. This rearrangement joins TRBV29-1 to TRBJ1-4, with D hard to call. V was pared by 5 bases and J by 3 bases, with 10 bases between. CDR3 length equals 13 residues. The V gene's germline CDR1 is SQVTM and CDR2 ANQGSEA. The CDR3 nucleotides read TGCAGCGTTAGACGGTCACCTAATGAAAAACTGTTTTTT. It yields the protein CSVRRSPNEKLFF. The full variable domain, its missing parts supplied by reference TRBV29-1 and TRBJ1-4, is SAVISQKPSRDICQRGTSLTIQCQVDSQVTMMFWYRQQPGQSLTLIATANQGSEATYESGFVIDKFPISRPNLTFSTLTVSNMSPEDSSIYLCSVRRSPNEKLFFGSGTQLSVL.

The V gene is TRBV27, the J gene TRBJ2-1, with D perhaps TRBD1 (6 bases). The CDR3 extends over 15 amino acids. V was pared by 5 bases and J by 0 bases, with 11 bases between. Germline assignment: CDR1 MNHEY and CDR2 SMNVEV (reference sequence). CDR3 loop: CASSQGFISYNEQFF. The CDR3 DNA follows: TGTGCCAGCAGTCAGGGGTTTATCTCCTACAATGAGCAGTTCTTC.

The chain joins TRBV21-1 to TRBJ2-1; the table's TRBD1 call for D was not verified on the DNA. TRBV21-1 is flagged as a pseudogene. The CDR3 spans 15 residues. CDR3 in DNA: TGTGCCAGCAGTAGTAGGACAGGGGTCTACAATGAGCAGTTCTTC. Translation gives CASSSRTGVYNEQFF.

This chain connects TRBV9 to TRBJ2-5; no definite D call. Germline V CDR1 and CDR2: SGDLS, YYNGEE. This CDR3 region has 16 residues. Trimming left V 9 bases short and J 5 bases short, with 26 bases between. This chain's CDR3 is CATPVGRVRVWETQYF. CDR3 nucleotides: TGTGCCACACCCGTAGGCCGCGTGCGAGTATGGGAGACCCAGTACTTC.

The CDR3 DNA sequence: TGTGCCACCAGCCGTCGGGCTAGCGGGCAAGAGACCCAGTACTTC. Protein: CATSRRASGQETQYF. The chain employs TRBV15 and TRBJ2-5; 8 nucleotides agree with TRBD2. Germline CDR1 is LNHNV and CDR2 is YYDKDF (reference sequence). The CDR3 runs to 15 residues. V lost 5 bases to trimming and J lost 2 bases; unmatched junction nucleotides: 7. Supplemented by reference TRBV15 and TRBJ2-5, the full variable domain reads DAMVIQNPRYQVTQFGKPVTLSCSQTLNHNVMYWYQQKSSQAPKLLFHYYDKDFNNEADTPDNFQSRRPNTSFCFLDIRSPGLGDTAMYLCATSRRASGQETQYFGPGTRLLVL.

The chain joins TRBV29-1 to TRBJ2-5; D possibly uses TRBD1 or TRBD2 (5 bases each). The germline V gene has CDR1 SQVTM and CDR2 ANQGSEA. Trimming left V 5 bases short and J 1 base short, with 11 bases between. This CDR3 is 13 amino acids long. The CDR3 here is CSVRAGTQETQYF. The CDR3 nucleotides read TGCAGCGTTCGGGCAGGGACCCAAGAGACCCAGTACTTC.

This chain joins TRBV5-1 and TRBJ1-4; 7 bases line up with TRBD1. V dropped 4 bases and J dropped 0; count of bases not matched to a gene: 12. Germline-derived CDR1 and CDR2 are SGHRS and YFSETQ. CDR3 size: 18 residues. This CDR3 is CASSGWDSQNPTNEKLFF. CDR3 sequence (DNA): TGCGCCAGCAGCGGGTGGGACAGCCAGAACCCAACTAATGAAAAACTGTTTTTT. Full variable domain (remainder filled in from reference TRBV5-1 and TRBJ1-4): KAGVTQTPRYLIKTRGQQVTLSCSPISGHRSVSWYQQTPGQGLQFLFEYFSETQRNKGNFPGRFSGRQFSNSRSEMNVSTLELGDSALYLCASSGWDSQNPTNEKLFFGSGTQLSVL.

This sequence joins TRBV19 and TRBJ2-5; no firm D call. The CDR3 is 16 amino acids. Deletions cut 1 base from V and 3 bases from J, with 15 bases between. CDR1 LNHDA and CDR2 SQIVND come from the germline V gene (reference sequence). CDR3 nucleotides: TGTGCCAGTAGTATAGTACCAGGCCTAGGGAAAGAGACCCAGTACTTC. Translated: CASSIVPGLGKETQYF.

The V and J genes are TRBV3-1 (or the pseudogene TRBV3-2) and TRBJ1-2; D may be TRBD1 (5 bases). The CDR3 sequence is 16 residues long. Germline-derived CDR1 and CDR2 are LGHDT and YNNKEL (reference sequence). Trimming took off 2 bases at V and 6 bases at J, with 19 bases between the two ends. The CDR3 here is CASSQTDIDSSHGYTF. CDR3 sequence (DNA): TGTGCCAGCAGCCAAACGGATATAGACAGCTCCCATGGCTACACCTTC.

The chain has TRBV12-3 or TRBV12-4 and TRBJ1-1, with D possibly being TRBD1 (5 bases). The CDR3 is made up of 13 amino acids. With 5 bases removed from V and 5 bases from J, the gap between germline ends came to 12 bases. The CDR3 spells CASSSTWGTEAFF. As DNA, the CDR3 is TGTGCCAGCAGTAGTACGTGGGGGACTGAAGCTTTCTTT.

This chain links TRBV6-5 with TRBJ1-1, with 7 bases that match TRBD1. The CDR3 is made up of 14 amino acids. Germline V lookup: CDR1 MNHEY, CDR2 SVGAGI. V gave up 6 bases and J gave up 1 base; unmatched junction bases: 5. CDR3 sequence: CASSRDSRNTEAFF. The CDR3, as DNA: TGTGCCAGCAGCAGGGACAGTAGGAACACTGAAGCTTTCTTT.

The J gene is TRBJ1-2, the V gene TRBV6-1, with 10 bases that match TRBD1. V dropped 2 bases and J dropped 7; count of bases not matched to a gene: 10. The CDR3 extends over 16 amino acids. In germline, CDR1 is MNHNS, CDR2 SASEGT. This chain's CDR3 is CASSEFPGQGYRGYTF. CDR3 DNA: TGTGCCAGCAGTGAATTTCCGGGACAGGGGTATCGTGGCTACACCTTC.

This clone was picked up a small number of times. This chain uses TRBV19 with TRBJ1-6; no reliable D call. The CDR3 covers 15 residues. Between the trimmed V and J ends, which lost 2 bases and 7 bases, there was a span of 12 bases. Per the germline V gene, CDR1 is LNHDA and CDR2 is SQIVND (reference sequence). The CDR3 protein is CASSIFSSSNSPLHF. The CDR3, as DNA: TGTGCCAGTAGTATATTTAGCAGTTCCAATTCACCCCTCCACTTT.

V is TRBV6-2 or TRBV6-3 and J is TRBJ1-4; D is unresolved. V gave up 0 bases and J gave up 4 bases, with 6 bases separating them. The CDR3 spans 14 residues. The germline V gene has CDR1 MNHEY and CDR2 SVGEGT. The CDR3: CASSYSRYNEKLFF. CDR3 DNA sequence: TGTGCCAGCAGTTACTCACGGTATAATGAAAAACTGTTTTTT.

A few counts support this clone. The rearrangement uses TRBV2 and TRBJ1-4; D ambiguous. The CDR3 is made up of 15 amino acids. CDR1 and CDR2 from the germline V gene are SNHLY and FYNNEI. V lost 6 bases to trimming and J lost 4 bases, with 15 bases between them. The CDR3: CASSLEANVNEKLFF. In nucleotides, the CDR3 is TGTGCCAGCAGCCTTGAGGCCAACGTTAATGAAAAACTGTTTTTT.

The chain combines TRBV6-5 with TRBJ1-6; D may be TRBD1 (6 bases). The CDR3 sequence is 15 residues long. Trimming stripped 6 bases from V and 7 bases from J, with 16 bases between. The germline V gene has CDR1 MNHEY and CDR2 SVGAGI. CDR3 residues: CASSYTGPSNSPLHF. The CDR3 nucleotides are TGTGCCAGCAGCTACACAGGGCCTTCAAATTCACCCCTCCACTTT.

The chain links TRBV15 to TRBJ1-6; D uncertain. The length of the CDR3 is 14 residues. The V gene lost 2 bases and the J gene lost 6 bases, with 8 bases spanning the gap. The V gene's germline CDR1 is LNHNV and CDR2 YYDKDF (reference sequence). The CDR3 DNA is TGTGCCACCAGCAGAAGCCGATCTAATTCACCCCTCCACTTT. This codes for CATSRSRSNSPLHF.

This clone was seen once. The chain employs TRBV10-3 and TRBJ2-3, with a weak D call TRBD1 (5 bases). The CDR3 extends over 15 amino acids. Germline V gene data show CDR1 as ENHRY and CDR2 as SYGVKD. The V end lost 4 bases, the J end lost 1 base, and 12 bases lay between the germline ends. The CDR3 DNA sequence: TGTGCCATCAGTGTAGGGCAGGGTGGCACAGATACGCAGTATTTT. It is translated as CAISVGQGGTDTQYF.

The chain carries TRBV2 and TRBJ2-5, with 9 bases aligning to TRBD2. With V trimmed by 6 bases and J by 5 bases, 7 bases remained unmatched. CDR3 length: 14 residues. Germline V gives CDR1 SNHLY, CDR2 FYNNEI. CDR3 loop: CASRIAGARETQYF. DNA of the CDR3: TGTGCCAGCAGAATAGCGGGGGCTAGGGAGACCCAGTACTTC. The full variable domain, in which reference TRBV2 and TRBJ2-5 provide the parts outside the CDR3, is EPEVTQTPSHQVTQMGQEVILRCVPISNHLYFYWYRQILGQKVEFLVSFYNNEISEKSEIFDDQFSVERPDGSNFTLKIRSTKLEDSAMYFCASRIAGARETQYFGPGTRLLVL.